A selection of T cell receptor beta chains follows, all from one sample in a study of molecular identifiers for immune sequencing clone quantification. MiXCR, run by TCRdb on the PCR reads, gives a single entry per CDR3 protein. The sample carries around 480,000 distinct CDR3 sequences, about a fifth recorded once. Sequenced input: naive CD8+ T cells from blood, with Jurkat cell RNA spiked in. Source of these receptors: a human donor in good health. Some libraries in this study had Jurkat cell RNA spiked in. Each CDR3 is given with its conserved first and last residue. A D gene is named only where the DNA matches it firmly. Clone sizes are given selectively: once, few, many, or a class where the clone is expanded.

TRBV29-1	NA	NA	TRBJ2-7	CSVEGTGTRVYEQYF	TGCAGCGTTGAAGGCACCGGGACAAGAGTCTACGAGCAGTACTTC
TRBV10-3	few	NA	TRBJ1-1	CATSRNTEAFF	TGTGCCACCTCAAGGAACACTGAAGCTTTCTTT
TRBV27	many	TRBD2	TRBJ2-7	CASSLGASGSGEQYF	TGTGCCAGCAGTTTAGGGGCTAGCGGGAGTGGCGAGCAGTACTTC
TRBV20-1	few	NA	TRBJ1-5	CSARELEPQHF	TGCAGTGCTAGAGAGTTAGAGCCCCAGCATTTT
TRBV27	NA	NA	TRBJ1-6	CASTGGRSNSPLHF	TGTGCCAGCACTGGGGGGCGAAGTAATTCACCCCTCCACTTT
TRBV27	many	TRBD2	TRBJ2-4	CASRGLEKNIQYF	TGTGCCAGTCGCGGACTAGAGAAAAACATTCAGTACTTC
TRBV20-1	NA	TRBD2	TRBJ2-3	CSAIGGEVDTQYF	TGCAGTGCTATCGGGGGGGAGGTAGATACGCAGTATTTT
TRBV2	few	NA	TRBJ2-7	CASREGHGGGYEQYF	TGTGCCAGCAGGGAAGGGCACGGAGGGGGCTACGAGCAGTACTTC
TRBV5-1	NA	NA	TRBJ2-1	CASSPGTSYHEQFF	TGCGCCAGCAGCCCCGGGACGTCCTACCATGAGCAGTTCTTC
TRBV30	NA	TRBD2	TRBJ2-1	CAWSVLLIGTSGSGSYNEQFF	TGTGCCTGGAGTGTACTTCTAATCGGGACTAGCGGTTCGGGGTCCTACAATGAGCAGTTCTTC
TRBV27	many	NA	TRBJ2-7	CASSFLAPSGYYEQYF	TGTGCCAGCAGTTTCCTAGCGCCCAGTGGGTACTACGAGCAGTACTTC
TRBV25-1	few	NA	TRBJ1-5	CASSESAANQPQHF	TGTGCCAGCAGTGAATCGGCAGCCAATCAGCCCCAGCATTTT
TRBV7-3	NA	NA	TRBJ1-5	CASSWQGYQPQHF	TGTGCCAGCAGCTGGCAGGGGTATCAGCCCCAGCATTTT
TRBV11-2	NA	NA	TRBJ2-7	CASSYDRQKTYERYF	TGTGCCAGCAGCTACGACAGGCAGAAAACCTACGAGCGGTACTTC
TRBV4-1	NA	NA	TRBJ1-6	CASSQEVIQKGSPLHF	TGCGCCAGCAGCCAAGAGGTTATCCAGAAGGGTTCACCCCTCCACTTT
TRBV2	few	NA	TRBJ2-2	CASSERASVTGELFF	TGTGCCAGCAGTGAACGGGCTTCTGTAACCGGGGAGCTGTTTTTT
TRBV9	many	TRBD1	TRBJ2-7	CASSVGGTGYEQYF	TGTGCCAGCAGCGTAGGCGGGACAGGGTACGAGCAGTACTTC
TRBV2	NA	NA	TRBJ1-1	CASSEPGGAFTEAFF	TGTGCCAGCAGTGAACCGGGGGGCGCCTTCACTGAAGCTTTCTTT
TRBV29-1	many	NA	TRBJ2-2	CSVEGPGRVWGRELFF	TGCAGCGTTGAAGGCCCTGGAAGGGTATGGGGCCGGGAGCTGTTTTTT
TRBV30	NA	NA	TRBJ1-4	CAWSPSFTPTNEKLFF	TGTGCCTGGAGTCCCTCTTTTACCCCAACTAATGAAAAACTGTTTTTT
TRBV20-1	few	NA	TRBJ2-7	CSARANYEQYF	TGCAGTGCTAGGGCGAACTACGAGCAGTACTTC
TRBV6-5	NA	NA	TRBJ2-7	CASSYDSHYEQYF	TGTGCCAGCAGTTATGACTCCCACTACGAGCAGTACTTC
TRBV7-5	many	NA	TRBJ2-7	CISVPEVPRDNYEQYF	NA
TRBV5-6	NA	NA	TRBJ1-4	CASSLAAGATNEKLFF	TGTGCCAGCAGCTTGGCAGCAGGAGCAACTAATGAAAAACTGTTTTTT
TRBV5-3	NA	TRBD1	TRBJ2-5	CASSLANRGETQYF	TGTGCCAGCAGCTTGGCGAACAGGGGAGAGACCCAGTACTTC
TRBV27	NA	TRBD1	TRBJ2-7	CASSSRRDRDRYEQYF	TGTGCCAGCAGTTCCCGCCGGGACAGGGATCGATACGAGCAGTACTTC
TRBV11-2	few	TRBD1	TRBJ2-3	CASSFSGTGTADTQYF	TGTGCCAGCAGCTTCTCCGGGACAGGGACGGCAGATACGCAGTATTTT
TRBV9	few	NA	TRBJ2-3	CASSVQQSTDTQYF	TGTGCCAGCAGCGTACAACAGAGCACAGATACGCAGTATTTT
TRBV30	NA	NA	TRBJ2-7	CAWSFGGLNDEQYF	TGTGCCTGGAGTTTCGGGGGGCTAAATGACGAGCAGTACTTC
TRBV6-2/TRBV6-3	NA	TRBD1	TRBJ2-1	CASRPPDRVDEQFF	TGTGCCAGCAGACCCCCGGACAGGGTGGATGAGCAGTTCTTC
TRBV6-2/TRBV6-3	NA	TRBD1	TRBJ2-3	CASSYLAGGADTQYF	TGTGCCAGCAGTTACCTGGCAGGGGGCGCAGATACGCAGTATTTT
TRBV6-1	few	NA	TRBJ2-5	CATRVNRDFETQYF	TGTGCCACCCGAGTAAACAGGGATTTTGAGACCCAGTACTTC
TRBV5-6	many	TRBD2	TRBJ2-7	CASSLGTSGSSYEQYF	TGTGCCAGCAGCTTGGGGACTAGCGGAAGCTCCTACGAGCAGTACTTC
TRBV19	few	TRBD2	TRBJ2-1	CASSITHERGVYNEQFF	TGTGCCAGTAGTATCACTCACGAGCGGGGGGTGTACAATGAGCAGTTCTTC
TRBV20-1	many	TRBD2	TRBJ2-3	CSARYPGLAKDTQYF	TGCAGTGCTCGTTACCCGGGACTAGCAAAAGATACGCAGTATTTT
TRBV28	many	TRBD2	TRBJ2-5	CASSLRTSWQTQYF	TGTGCCAGCAGTCTGAGGACTAGCTGGCAGACCCAGTACTTC
TRBV4-1	many	NA	TRBJ1-1	CASSQDGVTEAFF	TGCGCCAGCAGCCAAGATGGTGTCACTGAAGCTTTCTTT
TRBV9	NA	NA	TRBJ2-7	CASSVDLGQTYEQYF	TGTGCCAGCAGCGTAGACCTTGGACAGACCTACGAGCAGTACTTC
TRBV6-6	few	NA	TRBJ2-2	CASSYSVLPGELFF	TGTGCCAGCAGTTATTCTGTTCTCCCCGGGGAGCTGTTTTTT
TRBV24-1	many	NA	TRBJ2-5	CATSDFGETQYF	TGTGCCACCAGTGATTTCGGAGAGACCCAGTACTTC
TRBV6-5	many	NA	TRBJ2-3	CASSERKVTDTQYF	TGTGCCAGCAGTGAGCGGAAGGTGACAGATACGCAGTATTTT